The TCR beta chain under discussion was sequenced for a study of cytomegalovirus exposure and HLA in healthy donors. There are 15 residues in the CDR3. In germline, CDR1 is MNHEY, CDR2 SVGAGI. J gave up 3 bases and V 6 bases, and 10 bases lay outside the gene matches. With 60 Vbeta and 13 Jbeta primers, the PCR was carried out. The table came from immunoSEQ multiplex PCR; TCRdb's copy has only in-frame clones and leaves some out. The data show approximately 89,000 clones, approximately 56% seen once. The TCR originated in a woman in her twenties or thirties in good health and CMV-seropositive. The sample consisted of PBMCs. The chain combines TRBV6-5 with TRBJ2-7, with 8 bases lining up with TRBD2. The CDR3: CASSSAGRGDYEQYF. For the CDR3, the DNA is TGTGCCAGCAGCTCCGCGGGGCGGGGGGACTACGAGCAGTACTTC.